What follows describes a single T cell receptor beta chain. The target antigen is unknown. Germline-derived CDR1 and CDR2 are SGHVS and FNYEAQ. V shed 2 bases and J shed 12 bases, with 11 bases lying between them. The CDR3 is 12 amino acids. Tumor or blood genomic DNA was sequenced, with inputs of roughly 550 ng to 6,500 ng. Method: immunoSEQ multiplex PCR; TCRdb's copy keeps in-frame clones and lacks some. The sample contains roughly 15,000 clones, roughly 80% of which appear only once. The data belong to a study of T cells in tumors after PD-1 blockade. Study at large: Either cemiplimab 350 mg every 2 weeks or pembrolizumab 200 mg every 3 weeks was given. Some patients also took daily vismodegib 150 mg during anti-PD-1 treatment. General study findings and limits: Some novel exhausted tumor clones appeared in pre-treatment blood, suggesting peripheral recruitment.

The gene calls are TRBV7-6 and TRBJ2-1; D gene uncertain. The clonotype was recovered from a human donor with basal cell carcinoma. The sequencing here drew on PBMCs, taken after anti-PD-1 treatment. The CDR3 coding sequence is TGTGCCAGCAGCTTAAAGGAATCCACGCAGTTCTTC. It is translated as CASSLKESTQFF.